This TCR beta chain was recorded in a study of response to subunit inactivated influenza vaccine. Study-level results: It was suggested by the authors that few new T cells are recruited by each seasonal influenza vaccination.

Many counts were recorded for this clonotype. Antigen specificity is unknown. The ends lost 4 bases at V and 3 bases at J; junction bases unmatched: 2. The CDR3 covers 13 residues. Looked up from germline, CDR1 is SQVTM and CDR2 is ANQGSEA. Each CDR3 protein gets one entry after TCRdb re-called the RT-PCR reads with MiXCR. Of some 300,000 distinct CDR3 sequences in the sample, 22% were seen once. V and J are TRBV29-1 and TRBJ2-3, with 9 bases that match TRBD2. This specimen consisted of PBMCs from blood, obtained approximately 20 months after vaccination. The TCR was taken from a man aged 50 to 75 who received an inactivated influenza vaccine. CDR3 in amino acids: CSVGSGRTDTQYF. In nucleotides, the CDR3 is TGCAGCGTTGGTAGCGGGAGAACAGATACGCAGTATTTT.